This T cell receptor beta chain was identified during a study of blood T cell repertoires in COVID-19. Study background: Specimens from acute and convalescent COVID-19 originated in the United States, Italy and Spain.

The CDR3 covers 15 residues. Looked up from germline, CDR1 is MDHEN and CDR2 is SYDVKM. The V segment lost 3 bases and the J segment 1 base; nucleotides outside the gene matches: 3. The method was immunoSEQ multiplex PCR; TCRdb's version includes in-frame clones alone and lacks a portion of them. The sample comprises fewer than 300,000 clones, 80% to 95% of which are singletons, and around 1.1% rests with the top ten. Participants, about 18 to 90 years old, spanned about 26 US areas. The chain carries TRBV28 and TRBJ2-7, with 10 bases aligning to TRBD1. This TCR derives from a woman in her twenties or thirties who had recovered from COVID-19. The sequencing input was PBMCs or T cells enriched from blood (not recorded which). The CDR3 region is CASSFQGQGSYEQYF. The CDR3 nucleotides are TGTGCCAGCAGTTTTCAGGGACAGGGGTCCTACGAGCAGTACTTC. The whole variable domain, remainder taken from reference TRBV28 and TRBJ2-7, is DVKVTQSSRYLVKRTGEKVFLECVQDMDHENMFWYRQDPGLGLRLIYFSYDVKMKEKGDIPEGYSVSREKKERFSLILESASTNQTSMYLCASSFQGQGSYEQYFGPGTRLTVT.